The clone carrying this T cell receptor beta chain was seen many times. Its antigen is unidentified. The CDR3 is made up of 15 amino acids. Per the germline V gene, CDR1 is SEHNR and CDR2 is FQNEAQ (reference sequence). The J segment lost 5 bases and the V segment lost 5 bases, leaving 5 bases of the junction unmatched. This sample was included in a study of early T cells in non-severe SARS-CoV-2 infection. Looking at the study overall: Sequencing of bulk RNA from unsorted whole blood was done, without chain pairing. General study points: Using VDJdb, the matching emphasized anti-spike CD8 responses while missing private and CD4 specificities.

The library protocol tagged individual cDNA molecules with unique molecular identifiers. One entry per CDR3 protein results from TCRdb running MiXCR on the 5' RACE reads. This sample has tens of thousands of distinct CDR3 sequences, with approximately 10% found just once. This sequence originates from an adult who was a healthcare worker with PCR-confirmed SARS-CoV-2 infection or an uninfected control (not recorded which). V and J are TRBV7-9 and TRBJ2-5, with TRBD2 identical over 13 bases. The sample taken for sequencing was whole blood. CDR3 in amino acids: CASSPGTSGIETQYF. In DNA, the CDR3 is TGTGCCAGCAGCCCGGGGACTAGCGGGATTGAGACCCAGTACTTC.